Shown below are 31 T cell receptor beta chains from a single sample sequenced in a study of T cells in localized non-small cell lung cancer. The method was immunoSEQ multiplex PCR; TCRdb's version includes in-frame clones alone and lacks a portion of them. This table has about 91,000 clones, approximately 86% appearing once. Sample: peripheral blood, taken before any cancer treatment. These receptors originate from a man aged 40 to 70 with stage I squamous cell lung carcinoma.

This rearrangement joins TRBV9 to TRBJ1-6; the D gene is possibly TRBD1 (5 bases). Trimming took 4 bases from V and 11 from J, leaving 16 bases between them. The CDR3 covers 14 residues. Germline assignment: CDR1 SGDLS and CDR2 YYNGEE. The CDR3 DNA follows: TGTGCCAGCAGCCGGGTCTCGGGGCGTCCACCCCTCCACTTT. Its protein product is CASSRVSGRPPLHF.

The V call is TRBV6-6, the J call TRBJ2-7; no clear D. The length of the CDR3 is 14 residues. Trimming pared 0 bases from V and 5 bases from J, leaving 11 bases between. Looked up from germline, CDR1 is MNHNY and CDR2 is SVGAGI (reference sequence). Here the CDR3 DNA reads TGTGCCAGCAGTTACTCGATTGTCCTGAACGAGCAGTACTTC. Translated, it gives CASSYSIVLNEQYF.

V usage is TRBV5-4 and J usage is TRBJ1-1, with D perhaps matching TRBD1 (5 bases). Per germline, CDR1 SGHNT and CDR2 YYREEE (reference sequence). The CDR3 length is 13 residues. V lost 2 bases and J 4 bases, leaving 9 bases between the germline ends. The CDR3 protein is CASSLGGTTEAFF. In DNA form, the CDR3 reads TGTGCCAGCAGCTTAGGAGGGACCACTGAAGCTTTCTTT.

V usage is TRBV4-3 and J usage is TRBJ2-1; D may be TRBD1 (5 bases). Trimming took off 0 bases at V and 12 bases at J, with 9 bases between the two ends. Germline CDR1 and CDR2: LGHNA and YSLEER. The CDR3 runs to 12 residues. In nucleotides, the CDR3 is TGCGCCAGCAGCCAAGATTTACAGGTGCAGTTCTTC. Translating gives CASSQDLQVQFF.

The chain is built from TRBV6-1 and TRBJ1-1, with D unresolved. V was trimmed by 1 base and J by 2 bases, leaving 5 bases between them. CDR3 size: 13 residues. Germline assignment: CDR1 MNHNS and CDR2 SASEGT. The CDR3 loop is CASSEGFNTEAFF. The DNA for the CDR3 is TGTGCCAGCAGTGAAGGTTTTAACACTGAAGCTTTCTTT.

The V gene is TRBV5-1, the J gene TRBJ2-2; 9 bases map to TRBD1. This CDR3 has 15 residues. Trimming cost V 4 bases and J 5 bases; bases outside gene matches: 6. Germline V gives CDR1 SGHRS, CDR2 YFSETQ. The CDR3: CASSANRGLTGELFF. The DNA for the CDR3 is TGCGCCAGCAGCGCAAACAGGGGGCTAACCGGGGAGCTGTTTTTT. Supplemented by reference TRBV5-1 and TRBJ2-2, the full variable domain reads KAGVTQTPRYLIKTRGQQVTLSCSPISGHRSVSWYQQTPGQGLQFLFEYFSETQRNKGNFPGRFSGRQFSNSRSEMNVSTLELGDSALYLCASSANRGLTGELFFGEGSRLTVL.

The rearrangement uses TRBV5-8 and TRBJ1-1, with D hard to call. The CDR3 loop spans 13 amino acids. The V gene's germline CDR1 is SGHTS and CDR2 YDEGEE. The V end was cut by 4 bases, the J end by 4 bases, with 11 bases between. The CDR3 sequence is CASSPTSVTEAFF. DNA of the CDR3: TGTGCCAGCAGCCCGACTTCTGTCACTGAAGCTTTCTTT.

The chain couples TRBV5-1 to TRBJ2-5; D remains unclear. This CDR3 spans 14 amino acids. The ends were cut back, 0 bases at V and 0 bases at J, with 6 bases in the middle. The germline CDR1 and CDR2 sequences are SGHRS and YFSETQ. CDR3 protein: CASSLDEYQETQYF. DNA for the CDR3: TGCGCCAGCAGCTTGGATGAGTACCAAGAGACCCAGTACTTC.

The gene calls are TRBV5-1 and TRBJ1-5; TRBD1 is a possible D gene (5 bases). Between the trimmed V and J ends, which lost 0 bases and 5 bases, there was a span of 6 bases. Looked up from germline, CDR1 is SGHRS and CDR2 is YFSETQ. The CDR3 totals 13 residues. The CDR3 DNA follows: TGCGCCAGCAGCTTGGGAGGGGATCAGCCCCAGCATTTT. This codes for CASSLGGDQPQHF.

V gene TRBV10-1 combines with J gene TRBJ2-7, with 7 bases lining up with TRBD1. Germline values: CDR1 WNHNN, CDR2 SYGVQD (reference sequence). The CDR3 runs to 17 residues. The J segment lost 3 bases and the V segment lost 10 bases, leaving 21 bases of the junction unmatched. The CDR3 nucleotides read TGCGCCACCCTCGCAGGGGGTCCCTTGGTAGCCTTCTACGAGCAGTACTTC. Its translation: CATLAGGPLVAFYEQYF.

The V gene is TRBV4-1, the J gene TRBJ2-7, with unresolved D. CDR1 and CDR2 (germline): MGHRA, YSYEKL. The CDR3 is 16 residues long. The V and J ends lost 0 bases and 13 bases respectively, with 25 bases between them. CDR3 DNA: TGCGCCAGCAGCCAAGATATGGGCCCAGCCGGGCTGAATCTCTACTTC. Residues: CASSQDMGPAGLNLYF.

The CDR3 DNA is TGTGCCAGTAGTATCCGGGACACGTACGGGGAGCTGTTTTTT. This codes for CASSIRDTYGELFF. The V and J genes are TRBV19 and TRBJ2-2; TRBD1 might be the D (6 bases). The germline V and J ends were trimmed by 3 bases and 7 bases, with 12 bases remaining between them. CDR3 length: 14 residues. Germline V gene data show CDR1 as LNHDA and CDR2 as SQIVND (reference sequence). Together with reference TRBV19 and TRBJ2-2, the CDR3 gives the full variable domain: DGGITQSPKYLFRKEGQNVTLSCEQNLNHDAMYWYRQDPGQGLRLIYYSQIVNDFQKGDIAEGYSVSREKKESFPLTVTSAQKNPTAFYLCASSIRDTYGELFFGEGSRLTVL.

The gene calls are TRBV4-2 and TRBJ2-1, with D perhaps TRBD1 (5 bases). Trimming cost V 6 bases and J 6 bases, with 18 bases left between them. The CDR3 has 15 amino acids. Germline CDR1 reads LGHNA; CDR2 reads YNFKEQ. CDR3 bases: TGTGCCAGCAGAAAAGAAAGGGCAGGGCTCAATGAGCAGTTCTTC. Amino acid sequence: CASRKERAGLNEQFF.

The chain uses TRBV5-5 and TRBJ2-2; 9 positions agree with TRBD2. This CDR3 has 16 amino acids. The V and J ends lost 4 bases and 3 bases, in that order; junction bases with no gene match: 7. Germline V gene data show CDR1 as SGHKS and CDR2 as YYEKEE (reference sequence). CDR3 amino acids: CASSGSGGTYTGELFF. DNA of the CDR3: TGTGCCAGCAGCGGGAGCGGGGGGACGTACACCGGGGAGCTGTTTTTT.

The chain couples TRBV10-3 to TRBJ1-2; TRBD1 aligns across 9 bases. The J segment lost 4 bases and the V segment lost 6 bases, leaving 9 bases of the junction unmatched. CDR3 length: 15 residues. Germline CDR1 reads ENHRY; CDR2 reads SYGVKD. CDR3 in DNA: TGTGCCATCAGGATAACAGGGGGCGCCGGCTATGGCTACACCTTC. Its protein product is CAIRITGGAGYGYTF.

CDR3 sequence reads: CASSLEGPDTQYF. In DNA, the CDR3 is TGTGCCAGCAGCTTAGAAGGGCCAGATACGCAGTATTTT. The rearrangement links TRBV7-2 to TRBJ2-3; the D is unclear. This CDR3 has 13 amino acids. Germline loops: CDR1 SGHTA, CDR2 FQGNSA. Between the trimmed V and J ends, which lost 1 base and 4 bases, there was a span of 6 bases.

The rearrangement joins TRBV6-1 to TRBJ2-7, with 7 bases matching TRBD2. CDR3 size: 14 residues. The ends lost 2 bases at V and 9 bases at J; junction bases unmatched: 10. CDR1 is MNHNS, CDR2 SASEGT, per germline. The CDR3, as DNA: TGTGCCAGCAGTGAAATGCTAGCGGAACGTAGGCAGTACTTC. It specifies CASSEMLAERRQYF.

Worth noting for this clone: The junction differs from germline at one of its ends, possibly a read error. The chain recombines TRBV5-1 with TRBJ2-7; no clear D gene. This CDR3 is 13 amino acids long. Germline V gene sequence: CDR1 SGHRS, CDR2 YFSETQ. The CDR3 nucleotides read TGCGCCAGCAGCTTGGAGGCACGGGCGGACCGTGACTTC. Amino acid sequence: CASSLEARADRDF.

V usage is TRBV5-1 and J usage is TRBJ1-2, with D hard to call. Looked up from germline, CDR1 is SGHRS and CDR2 is YFSETQ. V lost 0 bases to trimming and J lost 1 base, with 1 base between them. The CDR3 runs to 12 residues. The CDR3 reads CASSLVNYGYTF. The CDR3 nucleotides are TGCGCCAGCAGCTTGGTTAACTATGGCTACACCTTC. Variable domain in full (rest from reference TRBV5-1 and TRBJ1-2): KAGVTQTPRYLIKTRGQQVTLSCSPISGHRSVSWYQQTPGQGLQFLFEYFSETQRNKGNFPGRFSGRQFSNSRSEMNVSTLELGDSALYLCASSLVNYGYTFGSGTRLTVV.

The rearrangement links TRBV13 to TRBJ1-2; TRBD1 matches 8 bases. J was trimmed by 8 bases and V by 2 bases; bases with no gene match: 10. This CDR3 is 15 amino acids long. Per germline, CDR1 PRHDT and CDR2 FYEKMQ (reference sequence). The chain's CDR3 is CASSLIPGQEVGYTF. As DNA, the CDR3 is TGTGCCAGCAGCTTAATACCGGGACAGGAAGTCGGCTACACCTTC.

This sequence joins TRBV15 and TRBJ1-2; D gene unclear. Trimming stripped 6 bases from V and 8 bases from J, with 10 bases between. The CDR3 length is 11 residues. Looked up from germline, CDR1 is LNHNV and CDR2 is YYDKDF (reference sequence). For the CDR3, the DNA is TGTGCCACCAGGGAGGCGGGGGGCTACACCTTC. Encoded protein: CATREAGGYTF.

This clone was seen once. The gene calls are TRBV19 and TRBJ1-5, with D perhaps TRBD1 (5 bases). Trimming took off 6 bases at V and 0 bases at J, with 12 bases between the two ends. Germline V gene lookup returns CDR1 LNHDA and CDR2 SQIVND (reference sequence). The CDR3 is 15 residues long. CDR3 nucleotides: TGTGCCAGTAGGCGGGACGGATATAGCAATCAGCCCCAGCATTTT. Residues: CASRRDGYSNQPQHF.

The chain recombines TRBV27 with TRBJ1-2; no clear D gene. The CDR3 runs to 16 residues. V dropped 5 bases and J dropped 0 bases, with 16 bases sitting between them. Germline loops: CDR1 MNHEY, CDR2 SMNVEV (reference sequence). The CDR3 DNA sequence: TGTGCCAGCAGTCCTTTCGAGACGGTAGCTAACTATGGCTACACCTTC. Its translation is CASSPFETVANYGYTF.

The chain carries TRBV14 and TRBJ1-2; no clear D gene. The CDR3 is 14 amino acids. Germline values: CDR1 SGHDN, CDR2 FVKESK. V was clipped by 1 base and J by 3 bases, with 9 bases between them. This chain's CDR3 is CASSQGIHHYGYTF. The CDR3, as DNA: TGTGCCAGCAGCCAAGGAATACACCACTATGGCTACACCTTC.

The chain joins TRBV6-5 to TRBJ2-6; unclear D gene. The V end was cut by 6 bases, the J end by 1 base, with 4 bases between. CDR1 is MNHEY, CDR2 SVGAGI, per germline. The CDR3 is 13 amino acids. CDR3 sequence: CASSRSGANVLTF. CDR3 coding DNA: TGTGCCAGCAGCAGATCTGGGGCCAACGTCCTGACTTTC.

The rearrangement joins TRBV2 to TRBJ1-4, with D possibly matching TRBD1 (5 bases). V lost 2 bases and J lost 9, with 13 bases in between. CDR1 is SNHLY, CDR2 FYNNEI, per germline. The CDR3 loop spans 14 amino acids. The CDR3 DNA follows: TGTGCCAGCAGTGAACTAGGGGCGGAGAAAAAACTGTTTTTT. This codes for CASSELGAEKKLFF.

The chain is built from TRBV5-1 and TRBJ2-1; 7 nucleotides line up with TRBD2. Germline V gene sequence: CDR1 SGHRS, CDR2 YFSETQ. The ends lost 3 bases at V and 3 bases at J; junction bases unmatched: 6. This CDR3 has 15 residues. The CDR3 bases are TGCGCCAGCAGCTCCCCCAGCGGGGACTACAATGAGCAGTTCTTC. Amino acids: CASSSPSGDYNEQFF.

This rearrangement joins TRBV4-1 to TRBJ1-6; TRBD1 matches 9 bases. The V gene's germline CDR1 is MGHRA and CDR2 YSYEKL. J lost 10 bases, V lost 1 base, and 5 bases had no gene match. The CDR3 length is 15 residues. The CDR3 loop is CASSQGTGVESPLHF. The CDR3 region has the DNA TGCGCCAGCAGCCAAGGGACAGGGGTAGAATCACCCCTCCACTTT.

This chain joins TRBV27 and TRBJ1-1; D uncertain. Trimming removed 5 bases at V and 2 bases at J, with 15 bases between. This CDR3 comprises 15 residues. CDR1 and CDR2 from the germline V gene are MNHEY and SMNVEV (reference sequence). CDR3 protein: CASSNPTQFNTEAFF. CDR3 nucleotide sequence: TGTGCCAGCAGTAACCCGACACAGTTTAACACTGAAGCTTTCTTT.

The chain recombines TRBV18 with TRBJ1-4; D is undetermined. The CDR3 length is 16 residues. V lost 3 bases and J lost 5, with 16 bases in between. Per the germline V gene, CDR1 is KGHSH and CDR2 is LQKENI. CDR3 DNA sequence: TGTGCCAGCTCACCCTTCGACGGTGCTTTGAATGAAAAACTGTTTTTT. Its translation is CASSPFDGALNEKLFF.

A few counts support this clone. The chain employs TRBV6-5 and TRBJ1-2; D is perhaps TRBD1 (6 bases). The germline V gene has CDR1 MNHEY and CDR2 SVGAGI. This CDR3 region has 15 residues. Trimming removed 6 bases from V and 4 bases from J, with 18 bases in between. The CDR3 is CASRDRRQAVYGYTF. In DNA form, the CDR3 reads TGTGCCAGCAGAGACCGCCGACAGGCTGTCTATGGCTACACCTTC.